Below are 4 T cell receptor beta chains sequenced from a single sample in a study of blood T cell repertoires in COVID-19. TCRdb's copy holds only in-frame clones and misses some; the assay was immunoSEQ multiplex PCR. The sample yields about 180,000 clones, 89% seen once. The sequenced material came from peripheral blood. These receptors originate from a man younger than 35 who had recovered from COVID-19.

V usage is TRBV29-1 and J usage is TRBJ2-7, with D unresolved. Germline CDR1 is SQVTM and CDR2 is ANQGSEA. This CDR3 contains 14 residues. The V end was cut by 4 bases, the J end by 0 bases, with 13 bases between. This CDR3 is CSVVEARSSYEQYF. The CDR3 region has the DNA TGCAGCGTTGTTGAGGCCCGATCCTCCTACGAGCAGTACTTC.

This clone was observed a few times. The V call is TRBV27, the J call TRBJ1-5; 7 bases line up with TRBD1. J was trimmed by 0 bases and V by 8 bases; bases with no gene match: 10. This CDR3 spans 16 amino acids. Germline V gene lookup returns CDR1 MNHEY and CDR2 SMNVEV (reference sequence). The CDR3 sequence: CASGVRGTDSNQPQHF. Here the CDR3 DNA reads TGTGCCAGCGGAGTTCGGGGGACAGATAGCAATCAGCCCCAGCATTTT.

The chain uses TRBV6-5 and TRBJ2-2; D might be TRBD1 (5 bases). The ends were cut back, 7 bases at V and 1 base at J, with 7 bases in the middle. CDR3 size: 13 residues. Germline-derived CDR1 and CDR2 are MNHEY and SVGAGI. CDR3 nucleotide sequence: TGTGCCAGCAAGGGGCTGAACACCGGGGAGCTGTTTTTT. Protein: CASKGLNTGELFF.

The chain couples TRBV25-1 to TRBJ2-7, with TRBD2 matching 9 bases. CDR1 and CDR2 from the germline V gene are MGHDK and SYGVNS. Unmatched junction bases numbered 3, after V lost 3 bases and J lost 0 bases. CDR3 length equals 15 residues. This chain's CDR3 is CASSDASGVSYEQYF. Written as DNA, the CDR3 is TGTGCCAGCAGTGATGCTAGCGGGGTCTCCTACGAGCAGTACTTC.